These 15 T cell receptor beta chains were sequenced from one sample in a study of blood T cell repertoires in COVID-19. Sequencing was performed with immunoSEQ multiplex PCR; in TCRdb, only in-frame clones are kept and a portion is missing. The data contain around 470,000 clones, about nine tenths of them singletons. Sequences were obtained from PBMCs or T cells enriched from blood (not recorded which). The receptors stem from a man between 18 and 29 years old who had recovered from COVID-19.

The chain employs TRBV28 and TRBJ2-7; TRBD1 might be the D (6 bases). V was clipped by 6 bases and J by 3 bases, with 9 bases between them. Looked up from germline, CDR1 is MDHEN and CDR2 is SYDVKM. The CDR3 totals 12 residues. The CDR3, as DNA: TGTGCCAGCAGGACGACAGGCTACGAGCAGTACTTC. Protein sequence: CASRTTGYEQYF.

J is TRBJ1-1 and V is TRBV27; TRBD1 aligns across 8 bases. The CDR3 totals 14 residues. Germline lookup yields CDR1 MNHEY and CDR2 SMNVEV (reference sequence). The trim removed 6 bases at V and 6 bases at J, leaving 9 bases unmatched. The CDR3 reads CASRRQGFGAEAFF. CDR3 coding DNA: TGTGCCAGCAGACGACAGGGGTTTGGGGCTGAAGCTTTCTTT.

The V and J genes are TRBV3-1 (or the pseudogene TRBV3-2) and TRBJ2-7, with 8 bases fitting TRBD1. The CDR3 has 15 amino acids. Germline trimming cut 1 base from V and 5 bases from J; bases unmatched to any gene: 7. Germline V lookup: CDR1 LGHDT, CDR2 YNNKEL (reference sequence). In nucleotides, the CDR3 is TGTGCCAGCAGCCAAGGGTGGAAGGGACAGGACGAGCAGTACTTC. It yields the protein CASSQGWKGQDEQYF.

The rearrangement uses TRBV7-8 and TRBJ1-4; TRBD1 is a possible D gene (5 bases). V was shortened by 1 base and J by 5 bases, with 17 bases between the two germline ends. CDR3 length equals 17 residues. Germline CDR1 is SGHVS and CDR2 is FQNEAQ. The chain's CDR3 is CASSLESLDSENEKLFF. The CDR3 DNA is TGTGCCAGCAGCTTAGAGTCTTTAGACAGCGAGAATGAAAAACTGTTTTTT.

The V call is TRBV7-8, the J call TRBJ1-1; TRBD1 might be the D (5 bases). V lost 5 bases and J lost 2, with 12 bases in between. This CDR3 comprises 14 residues. The germline V gene encodes CDR1 SGHVS and CDR2 FQNEAQ. CDR3 nucleotides: TGTGCCAGCAGCAAACTCACAGGAAACACTGAAGCTTTCTTT. Translated, it gives CASSKLTGNTEAFF.

The chain employs TRBV5-4 and TRBJ1-4; D not certain. Germline V lookup: CDR1 SGHNT, CDR2 YYREEE (reference sequence). The CDR3 has 15 amino acids. V was clipped by 4 bases and J by 0 bases, with 10 bases between them. The CDR3 loop reads CASSDGGTTNEKLFF. The CDR3 nucleotides are TGTGCCAGCAGCGACGGCGGGACAACTAATGAAAAACTGTTTTTT.

The gene calls are TRBV27 and TRBJ2-1; D possibly corresponds to TRBD2 (6 bases). Germline loops: CDR1 MNHEY, CDR2 SMNVEV (reference sequence). Trimming stripped 3 bases from V and 12 bases from J, with 15 bases between. The CDR3 sequence is 13 residues long. The CDR3 loop is CASSFPGLGGQFF. CDR3 sequence (DNA): TGTGCCAGCAGTTTTCCCGGGCTCGGGGGGCAGTTCTTC.

This chain joins TRBV5-1 and TRBJ2-7, with TRBD1 identical over 10 bases. Per the germline V gene, CDR1 is SGHRS and CDR2 is YFSETQ. The V gene end was trimmed by 4 bases and the J gene end by 3 bases; junction bases not matched to a gene: 4. The CDR3 has 14 residues. DNA of the CDR3: TGCGCCAGCAGCCACGGGACAGGGGACTACGAGCAGTACTTC. Translating gives CASSHGTGDYEQYF.

The chain has TRBV5-1 and TRBJ1-1, with TRBD1 as a possible D gene (5 bases). The CDR3 contains 14 residues. V was pared by 2 bases and J by 0 bases, with 8 bases between. CDR1 and CDR2 (germline): SGHRS, YFSETQ. The CDR3 nucleotides are TGCGCCAGCAGCTTACAGGACCTGAACACTGAAGCTTTCTTT. This codes for CASSLQDLNTEAFF.

V is TRBV5-4 and J is TRBJ1-1; D is undetermined. The V gene lost 0 bases and the J gene lost 7 bases, with 10 bases spanning the gap. The CDR3 extends over 13 amino acids. CDR1 and CDR2 (germline): SGHNT, YYREEE (reference sequence). The CDR3 DNA is TGTGCCAGCAGCTTGGTGTCAGGTGATGAAGCTTTCTTT. Its translation is CASSLVSGDEAFF. The full variable domain, its missing parts supplied by reference TRBV5-4 and TRBJ1-1, is ETGVTQSPTHLIKTRGQQVTLRCSSQSGHNTVSWYQQALGQGPQFIFQYYREEENGRGNFPPRFSGLQFPNYSSELNVNALELDDSALYLCASSLVSGDEAFFGQGTRLTVV.

V usage is TRBV2 and J usage is TRBJ1-6; 11 bases align to TRBD1. Germline CDR1 reads SNHLY; CDR2 reads FYNNEI. The CDR3 is 15 amino acids. J was trimmed by 6 bases and V by 7 bases; bases with no gene match: 5. DNA of the CDR3: TGTGCCAGCACCCGGGACAGGGGGGGTAATTCACCCCTCCACTTT. It translates to CASTRDRGGNSPLHF. Together with reference TRBV2 and TRBJ1-6, the CDR3 gives the full variable domain: EPEVTQTPSHQVTQMGQEVILRCVPISNHLYFYWYRQILGQKVEFLVSFYNNEISEKSEIFDDQFSVERPDGSNFTLKIRSTKLEDSAMYFCASTRDRGGNSPLHFGNGTRLTVT.

CDR3 loop: CSALGASTDTQYF. Written as DNA, the CDR3 is TGCAGCGCTCTTGGGGCTAGCACAGATACGCAGTATTTT. The rearrangement uses TRBV29-1 and TRBJ2-3; tentative D call: TRBD1 (5 bases). The CDR3 spans 13 residues. Germline-derived CDR1 and CDR2 are SQVTM and ANQGSEA. V shed 7 bases and J shed 0 bases, with 11 bases lying between them.

The rearrangement uses TRBV11-1 and TRBJ2-3; 11 bases match TRBD2. This CDR3 region has 16 residues. V shed 5 bases, J shed 4 bases, and the junction held 8 bases outside the gene matches. Germline CDR1 and CDR2: SGHAT and FQDESV (reference sequence). The CDR3 is CASSRGMTSGADTQYF. As DNA, the CDR3 is TGTGCCAGCAGCCGAGGAATGACTAGCGGGGCAGATACGCAGTATTTT.

The chain employs TRBV7-9 and TRBJ1-1, with D tentatively TRBD1 (6 bases). Deletions cut 7 bases from V and 1 base from J, with 13 bases between. CDR1 and CDR2 (germline): SEHNR, FQNEAQ (reference sequence). This CDR3 has 14 residues. The CDR3 is CASNTGHKNTEAFF. The CDR3 DNA reads TGTGCCAGCAACACGGGACATAAGAACACTGAAGCTTTCTTT.

This chain joins TRBV7-2 and TRBJ1-5; maybe TRBD1 (5 bases). The germline V gene has CDR1 SGHTA and CDR2 FQGNSA. Trimming took off 4 bases at V and 15 bases at J, with 22 bases between the two ends. The CDR3 contains 14 residues. The CDR3 region has the DNA TGTGCCAGCAGCTACAGACAGTCCCACAGCCATTTGCATTTT. The encoded protein is CASSYRQSHSHLHF.